Shown below are 26 T cell receptor beta chains from a single sample sequenced in a study of T cells after yellow fever vaccination (dated by TCRdb to about 2019). In the paper's terms, the treatment or condition label means: live attenuated yellow fever vaccine strain. Libraries came from 5' RACE. Sequencing was performed on an Illumina HiSeq 2500. The public reads were run again by TCRdb, first through fastp at Q25 and then through MiXCR, and only productive beta chains were kept. All rows with the same CDR3 protein become a single entry with the most common DNA and genes. The sample table lists 450,000 to 600,000 distinct CDR3 sequences, about 13% of them with a count of one. About 14% of the sample lies in the top ten. This material consisted of PBMCs, taken on the day of the yellow fever booster vaccination. Every receptor here comes from a young man who received the YFV17D yellow fever vaccine.

This rearrangement joins TRBV12-3 or TRBV12-4 to TRBJ2-5; a possible D gene is TRBD1 (6 bases). Trimming took 5 bases from V and 5 from J, leaving 12 bases between them. The CDR3 length is 13 residues. DNA for the CDR3: TGTGCCAGCAGTAACAGGGAAAGGGAGACCCAGTACTTC. Its translation: CASSNRERETQYF.

This clonotype was observed a few times. The chain carries TRBV20-1 and TRBJ2-3; D ambiguous. Germline lookup yields CDR1 DFQATT and CDR2 SNEGSKA (reference sequence). CDR3 length: 14 amino acids. Trimming shortened V by 6 bases and J by 0 bases, and 13 bases separated the two germline ends. The chain's CDR3 is CSANLRASTDTQYF. CDR3 coding DNA: TGCAGTGCAAACCTCCGGGCGAGCACAGATACGCAGTATTTT.

The J gene is TRBJ2-3, the V gene TRBV9; D not certain. Germline V gives CDR1 SGDLS, CDR2 YYNGEE. V lost 1 base and J lost 6, with 12 bases in between. The CDR3 loop spans 14 amino acids. The CDR3 reads CASSVMVTPDTQYF. The CDR3, as DNA: TGTGCCAGCAGCGTAATGGTTACACCGGATACGCAGTATTTT.

The J gene is TRBJ1-2, the V gene TRBV5-1; D gene unclear. Germline V CDR1 and CDR2: SGHRS, YFSETQ. The CDR3 loop spans 16 amino acids. Trimming left V 0 bases short and J 4 bases short, with 16 bases between. The DNA for the CDR3 is TGCGCCAGCAGCTTGGGGCAGAGCCATACGCTCTATGGCTACACCTTC. Amino acid sequence: CASSLGQSHTLYGYTF.

The V gene is TRBV15, the J gene TRBJ2-7; TRBD2 matches 7 bases. The ends lost 3 bases at V and 2 bases at J; junction bases unmatched: 16. CDR1 is LNHNV and CDR2 is YYDKDF in the germline V gene (reference sequence). There are 18 residues in the CDR3. CDR3 in amino acids: CATSRTPPASGPTYEQYF. In DNA, the CDR3 is TGTGCCACCAGCAGGACCCCCCCGGCTAGCGGACCCACCTACGAGCAGTACTTC.

This clonotype showed up just a few times. The chain uses TRBV7-8 and TRBJ2-4, with 7 bases that match TRBD1. V lost 5 bases to trimming and J lost 8 bases; unmatched junction nucleotides: 6. Looked up from germline, CDR1 is SGHVS and CDR2 is FQNEAQ. The CDR3 contains 13 residues. CDR3 coding DNA: TGTGCCAGCAGCCTGACAGGGCTGGACATTCAGTACTTC. Translated: CASSLTGLDIQYF.

The chain has TRBV12-3 or TRBV12-4 and TRBJ2-7; D gene ambiguous. V lost 11 bases and J lost 2, with 19 bases in between. The length of the CDR3 is 14 residues. Here the CDR3 DNA reads TGTGCCTGCCATCTATCCGGGCAGCCCTACGAGCAGTACTTC. Protein sequence: CACHLSGQPYEQYF.

CDR3 sequence: CASSQAPGPTINIQYF. DNA for the CDR3: TGCGCCAGCAGCCAAGCCCCCGGGCCCACGATAAACATTCAGTACTTC. The chain is built from TRBV4-1 and TRBJ2-4; D unclear. Germline CDR1 and CDR2: MGHRA and YSYEKL. V lost 1 base and J 6 bases, leaving 16 bases between the germline ends. CDR3 size: 16 residues.

V gene TRBV10-3 combines with J gene TRBJ2-1, with D tentatively TRBD1 (5 bases). V was pared by 2 bases and J by 10 bases, with 9 bases between. The CDR3 is 12 amino acids. The V gene's germline CDR1 is ENHRY and CDR2 SYGVKD. DNA for the CDR3: TGTGCCATCAGTGAGCGTGACAGCGAGCAGTTCTTC. It codes for CAISERDSEQFF.

The rearrangement joins TRBV20-1 to TRBJ2-7; 9 bases are a match to TRBD2. With V trimmed by 5 bases and J by 9 bases, 5 bases remained unmatched. In germline, CDR1 is DFQATT, CDR2 SNEGSKA (reference sequence). The CDR3 has 11 residues. The CDR3 sequence is CSARAGGGQYF. For the CDR3, the DNA is TGCAGTGCTCGGGCGGGAGGGGGGCAGTACTTC.

The J gene is TRBJ1-2, the V gene TRBV20-1, with unresolved D. Germline CDR1 is DFQATT and CDR2 is SNEGSKA (reference sequence). V gave up 4 bases and J gave up 6 bases, with 9 bases separating them. The length of the CDR3 is 11 residues. CDR3 sequence (DNA): TGCAGTGCTATGCAGTTGGATGGCTACACCTTC. Amino acids: CSAMQLDGYTF.

The rearrangement uses TRBV5-1 and TRBJ2-1; D possibly corresponds to TRBD1 (6 bases). The CDR3 is 15 residues long. V was trimmed by 4 bases and J by 1 base, leaving 12 bases between them. The V gene's germline CDR1 is SGHRS and CDR2 YFSETQ. Written as DNA, the CDR3 is TGCGCCAGCAGCCCGCAACAGGGATCCTACAATGAGCAGTTCTTC. It is translated as CASSPQQGSYNEQFF. Combining the CDR3 with reference TRBV5-1 and TRBJ2-1 gives the whole variable domain KAGVTQTPRYLIKTRGQQVTLSCSPISGHRSVSWYQQTPGQGLQFLFEYFSETQRNKGNFPGRFSGRQFSNSRSEMNVSTLELGDSALYLCASSPQQGSYNEQFFGPGTRLTVL.

V is TRBV6-5 and J is TRBJ1-1; 10 bases match TRBD1. CDR3 length equals 18 residues. The V segment lost 2 bases and the J segment 0 bases; nucleotides outside the gene matches: 9. Germline CDR1 MNHEY, CDR2 SVGAGI. CDR3 loop: CASSYPRTGGRMNTEAFF. CDR3 in DNA: TGTGCCAGCAGTTACCCCCGGACAGGGGGAAGAATGAACACTGAAGCTTTCTTT.

This clonotype has more than one count but fewer than ten. This chain joins TRBV20-1 and TRBJ2-2; D remains ambiguous. Germline V gives CDR1 DFQATT, CDR2 SNEGSKA (reference sequence). This CDR3 has 14 residues. Trimming cost V 4 bases and J 6 bases, with 15 bases left between them. This CDR3 reads CSATPVMRAGELFF. For the CDR3, the DNA is TGCAGTGCTACTCCTGTAATGAGAGCCGGGGAGCTGTTTTTT.

J is TRBJ2-5 and V is TRBV5-5; the match to TRBD2 covers 8 bases. With 2 bases clipped from V and 2 bases from J, the junction kept 14 bases outside the gene matches. This CDR3 is built from 18 residues. Germline values: CDR1 SGHKS, CDR2 YYEKEE (reference sequence). The CDR3 DNA reads TGTGCCAGCAGCTTCGGGTTGATAGCCGCTAGCGGGCAAGAGACCCAGTACTTC. This translates into CASSFGLIAASGQETQYF.

This chain connects TRBV29-1 to TRBJ2-3, with D perhaps TRBD2 (6 bases). Looked up from germline, CDR1 is SQVTM and CDR2 is ANQGSEA. V dropped 2 bases and J dropped 0 bases, with 15 bases sitting between them. CDR3 length: 16 residues. The CDR3: CSVEIVLATSTDTQYF. The CDR3 region has the DNA TGCAGCGTTGAAATAGTACTAGCAACTAGCACAGATACGCAGTATTTT.

In its sample, this clonotype was seen a few times. This chain links TRBV6-2 or TRBV6-3 with TRBJ2-7; D might be TRBD2 (7 bases). The V end was cut by 8 bases, the J end by 4 bases, with 18 bases between. The CDR3 loop spans 14 amino acids. Germline lookup yields CDR1 MNHEY and CDR2 SVGEGT. The CDR3 spells CASATNREGYEQYF. The CDR3 DNA reads TGTGCCAGCGCTACCAACAGGGAGGGATACGAGCAGTACTTC.

The rearrangement joins TRBV19 to TRBJ2-1; weak D call: TRBD2 (5 bases). The ends were cut back, 2 bases at V and 7 bases at J, with 12 bases in the middle. CDR3 length equals 14 residues. Germline loops: CDR1 LNHDA, CDR2 SQIVND (reference sequence). The CDR3 spells CASSIPQLENEQFF. CDR3 coding DNA: TGTGCCAGTAGTATACCCCAACTAGAGAATGAGCAGTTCTTC.

The chain couples TRBV2 to TRBJ2-7; 9 bases match TRBD2. The CDR3 sequence is 15 residues long. Germline V gene data show CDR1 as SNHLY and CDR2 as FYNNEI. The J segment lost 6 bases and the V segment lost 6 bases, leaving 12 bases of the junction unmatched. DNA of the CDR3: TGTGCCAGCAGACTTTCGGGACTAGCTTTGGGCGAGCAGTACTTC. Residues: CASRLSGLALGEQYF.

In DNA form, the CDR3 reads TGCAGTGCTAGCGGGATAGGTTACAATGAGCAGTTCTTC. Its translation: CSASGIGYNEQFF. This chain links TRBV20-1 with TRBJ2-1; weak D call: TRBD2 (5 bases). Trimming stripped 3 bases from V and 4 bases from J, with 10 bases between. CDR3 length equals 13 residues. Germline CDR1 DFQATT, CDR2 SNEGSKA (reference sequence).

J is TRBJ1-5 and V is TRBV9; tentatively, D is TRBD1 (6 bases). The CDR3 extends over 15 amino acids. Per the germline V gene, CDR1 is SGDLS and CDR2 is YYNGEE. Between the trimmed V and J ends, which lost 0 bases and 4 bases, there was a span of 11 bases. CDR3 residues: CASSVGTGANQPQHF. CDR3 coding DNA: TGTGCCAGCAGCGTAGGAACGGGGGCAAATCAGCCCCAGCATTTT.

The V gene is TRBV7-9, the J gene TRBJ2-5; 9 bases are a match to TRBD1. Germline values: CDR1 SEHNR, CDR2 FQNEAQ (reference sequence). There are 14 residues in the CDR3. With 4 bases clipped from V and 7 bases from J, the junction kept 7 bases outside the gene matches. CDR3 in DNA: TGTGCCAGCAGCTCCTACAGGGGGCAGGGGACCCAGTACTTC. It codes for CASSSYRGQGTQYF.

The table lists this clonotype with a few counts. V usage is TRBV29-1 and J usage is TRBJ2-3, with D unresolved. The germline CDR1 and CDR2 sequences are SQVTM and ANQGSEA. Trimming removed 6 bases at V and 3 bases at J, with 16 bases between. This CDR3 comprises 14 residues. CDR3 loop: CSVDPGHMTDTQYF. The CDR3 nucleotides read TGCAGCGTCGATCCCGGCCACATGACAGATACGCAGTATTTT.

This clonotype showed up just a few times. The chain uses TRBV27 and TRBJ2-1; 9 positions agree with TRBD2. CDR1 MNHEY and CDR2 SMNVEV come from the germline V gene (reference sequence). The CDR3 length is 16 residues. Germline trimming cut 5 bases from V and 7 bases from J; bases unmatched to any gene: 12. As DNA, the CDR3 is TGTGCCAGCAGTGTTCGCGGGACTAGCCTCGTAAATGAGCAGTTCTTC. Protein product: CASSVRGTSLVNEQFF.

The chain is built from TRBV20-1 and TRBJ2-5; no clear D. The V end lost 1 base, the J end lost 5 bases, and 17 bases lay between the germline ends. The CDR3 extends over 15 amino acids. Germline loops: CDR1 DFQATT, CDR2 SNEGSKA (reference sequence). CDR3 DNA sequence: TGCAGTGCTAGAGTCGGCGCCGAAACCCGGGAGACCCAGTACTTC. This encodes CSARVGAETRETQYF.

V usage is TRBV5-1 and J usage is TRBJ1-4, with D tentatively TRBD1 (6 bases). The CDR3 sequence is 14 residues long. V was trimmed by 7 bases and J by 3 bases, leaving 13 bases between them. CDR1 and CDR2 from the germline V gene are SGHRS and YFSETQ. CDR3 DNA sequence: TGCGCCAGCCAAAATCGGGGGCCTAATGAAAAACTGTTTTTT. As protein: CASQNRGPNEKLFF.